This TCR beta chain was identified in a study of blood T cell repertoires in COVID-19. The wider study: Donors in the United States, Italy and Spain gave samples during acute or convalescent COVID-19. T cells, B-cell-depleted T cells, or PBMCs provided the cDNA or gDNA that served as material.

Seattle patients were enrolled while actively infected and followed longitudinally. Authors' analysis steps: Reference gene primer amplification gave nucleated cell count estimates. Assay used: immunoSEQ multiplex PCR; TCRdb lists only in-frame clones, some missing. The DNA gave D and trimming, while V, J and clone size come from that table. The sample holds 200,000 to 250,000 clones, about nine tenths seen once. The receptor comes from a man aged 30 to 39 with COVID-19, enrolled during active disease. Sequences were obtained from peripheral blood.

CDR3 nucleotides: TGTGCCAGCAGTTACTCGAGACAGGGAGGCGGGCAGCCCCAGCATTTT. Its translation is CASSYSRQGGGQPQHF. This rearrangement joins TRBV6-5 to TRBJ1-5, with 7 nucleotides matching TRBD1. The CDR3 is 16 residues long. Trimming took 0 bases from V and 7 from J; bases not matched to a gene: 9. CDR1 is MNHEY and CDR2 is SVGAGI in the germline V gene.